These 28 T cell receptor beta chains came from one sample sequenced in a study of blood T cells in healthy people across ages. PCR was performed a second time for roughly 6 to 12 cycles using a sample-barcoded 5' primer and a J-beta primer mix. TCRdb ran MiXCR on the 5' RACE reads and lists one entry per CDR3 protein. The profile covers 800,000 or so distinct CDR3 sequences, with 55% to 65% appearing a single time and 28% taken by the ten largest. Material: blood. The receptors here all came from a man aged 30 to 45 in good health.

A few counts support this clonotype. The chain recombines TRBV9 with TRBJ1-2; 7 nucleotides align to TRBD1. The CDR3 runs 12 residues. V was pared by 2 bases and J by 8 bases, with 3 bases of the junction left unmatched. Germline CDR1 SGDLS, CDR2 YYNGEE. The CDR3 here is CASSVDREGYTF. The DNA for the CDR3 is TGTGCCAGCAGCGTCGACAGGGAGGGCTACACCTTC.

The chain employs TRBV15 and TRBJ1-1; no clear D. Trimming cost V 4 bases and J 5 bases, with 11 bases left between them. The CDR3 contains 13 residues. Germline-derived CDR1 and CDR2 are LNHNV and YYDKDF (reference sequence). CDR3 coding DNA: TGTGCCACCAGCAACGTCCCGCCAACTGAAGCTTTCTTT. Translated, it gives CATSNVPPTEAFF.

A note on this clonotype: One end of the junction fails to match germline, which may point to a read error. The chain combines TRBV4-2 with TRBJ1-2; D possibly corresponds to TRBD1 (5 bases). Germline lookup yields CDR1 LGHNA and CDR2 YNFKEQ. The CDR3 runs 17 residues. In nucleotides, the CDR3 is TGTGCCAGCAACCAAGTCCGGGGGGGGGAACTGAACTATGGCTACACCTTC. Its protein product is CASNQVRGGELNYGYTF.

This clonotype was seen only a few times. The chain joins TRBV6-5 to TRBJ2-1, with D maybe TRBD1 (6 bases). This CDR3 has 16 amino acids. The germline V gene encodes CDR1 MNHEY and CDR2 SVGAGI. V lost 0 bases, J lost 6 bases, and 15 bases lay in between. The chain's CDR3 is CASSYSSTGLANEQFF. The DNA for the CDR3 is TGTGCCAGCAGTTACTCGAGCACAGGGTTAGCCAATGAGCAGTTCTTC.

The V and J genes are TRBV5-4 and TRBJ2-5; 11 bases are a match to TRBD2. Germline loops: CDR1 SGHNT, CDR2 YYREEE (reference sequence). V lost 5 bases, J lost 11 bases, and 11 bases stayed unmatched. This CDR3 comprises 14 residues. The CDR3 reads CASRDTSGGAGQYF. As DNA, the CDR3 is TGTGCCAGCAGGGACACTAGCGGGGGCGCCGGGCAGTACTTC.

Points on this clonotype: Mismatch with germline at one junction end may stem from a read error. This rearrangement joins TRBV4-3 to TRBJ2-3; 8 bases align to TRBD2. The length of the CDR3 is 15 residues. Germline-derived CDR1 and CDR2 are LGHNA and YSLEER. The CDR3 bases are TGCGCCAGCAGCACAGAGCGGGGGAGCACAGGTACGCAGTATTTT. Encoded protein: CASSTERGSTGTQYF.

Comments on this clonotype: At one of its ends the junction is not consistent with the germline gene, which may arise from a read error. The chain uses TRBV5-1 and TRBJ2-6; D perhaps matches TRBD2 (5 bases). CDR1 and CDR2 (germline): SGHRS, YFSETQ. CDR3 length equals 17 residues. CDR3 sequence (DNA): TGCACCAGCAGCTTGGCCCCCGCGGGCTCTGGGGCCAACGTCCTGACTTTC. Amino acids: CTSSLAPAGSGANVLTF.

V is TRBV7-9 and J is TRBJ2-3; no firm D call. The CDR3 covers 15 residues. Germline CDR1 SEHNR, CDR2 FQNEAQ (reference sequence). The V end lost 6 bases, the J end lost 0 bases, and 13 bases lay between the germline ends. The CDR3 is CASSLLGGSTDTQYF. DNA of the CDR3: TGTGCCAGCAGTTTGCTGGGCGGTAGCACAGATACGCAGTATTTT. The full variable domain, with the rest looked up from reference TRBV7-9 and TRBJ2-3, is DTGVSQNPRHKITKRGQNVTFRCDPISEHNRLYWYRQTLGQGPEFLTYFQNEAQLEKSRLLSDRFSAERPKGSFSTLEIQRTEQGDSAMYLCASSLLGGSTDTQYFGPGTRLTVL.

Notes on this clonotype: It is unclear where the CDR3 begins or ends on the DNA, so no DNA is shown, and the CDR3 is as TCRdb lists it. The genes are TRBV30 and TRBJ1-1. Germline CDR1 reads GTSNPN; CDR2 reads SVGIG (reference sequence). Including both end residues, the CDR3 is 12 amino acids long. CDR3 region: CAWSVWGRGSFF.

The chain has TRBV28 and TRBJ2-3; D unresolved. Deletions cut 3 bases from V and 14 bases from J, with 15 bases between. Germline-derived CDR1 and CDR2 are MDHEN and SYDVKM. The CDR3 consists of 12 residues. CDR3 amino acids: CASSFSSLVTYF. The CDR3 bases are TGTGCCAGCAGTTTCTCCTCTTTAGTCACGTATTTT.

This clonotype showed up just a few times. V is TRBV2 and J is TRBJ1-1; D is undetermined. The CDR3 extends over 14 amino acids. Trimming took off 7 bases at V and 4 bases at J, with 16 bases between the two ends. CDR1 is SNHLY and CDR2 is FYNNEI in the germline V gene. Written as DNA, the CDR3 is TGTGCCAGCATTCTAAACCGGGATTCCACTGAAGCTTTCTTT. It codes for CASILNRDSTEAFF.

CDR3 in amino acids: CASSLVGTEYYEQYF. The CDR3 DNA sequence: TGTGCCAGCAGTTTGGTTGGGACAGAGTACTACGAGCAGTACTTC. The V call is TRBV12-3 or TRBV12-4, the J call TRBJ2-7; 7 bases agree with TRBD1. V trimming: 3 bases; J trimming: 3 bases; junction bases outside the gene matches: 8. The CDR3 is 15 residues long.

The V call is TRBV10-3, the J call TRBJ2-7, with TRBD1 as a possible D gene (6 bases). The V and J ends lost 6 bases and 3 bases respectively, with 18 bases between them. Germline loops: CDR1 ENHRY, CDR2 SYGVKD. This CDR3 has 15 amino acids. The CDR3 loop is CAISLQPTGGYEQYF. DNA of the CDR3: TGTGCCATCAGCTTACAACCGACAGGAGGCTACGAGCAGTACTTC.

V usage is TRBV7-2 and J usage is TRBJ1-6; D possibly corresponds to TRBD1 (6 bases). Trimming stripped 1 base from V and 10 bases from J, with 14 bases between. The V gene's germline CDR1 is SGHTA and CDR2 FQGNSA. The CDR3 runs 15 residues. For the CDR3, the DNA is TGTGCCAGCAGCTTAGGATTTGGGACACCGTCACCCCTCCACTTT. It codes for CASSLGFGTPSPLHF.

The rearrangement joins TRBV30 to TRBJ2-1; TRBD1 aligns across 9 bases. V dropped 4 bases and J dropped 5; count of bases not matched to a gene: 6. Germline CDR1 is GTSNPN and CDR2 is SVGIG (reference sequence). The CDR3 is 14 amino acids. The CDR3 nucleotides are TGTGCCTGGACTTCTGGGACAGGGAACAATGAGCAGTTCTTC. Its protein product is CAWTSGTGNNEQFF.

The gene calls are TRBV20-1 and TRBJ2-5; possible D gene TRBD1, 6 bases. The CDR3 spans 12 residues. Between the trimmed V and J ends, which lost 1 base and 6 bases, there was a span of 9 bases. Per the germline V gene, CDR1 is DFQATT and CDR2 is SNEGSKA (reference sequence). The CDR3 nucleotides are TGCAGTGCTAGAGCTAGGGGGAAGACCCAGTACTTC. Amino acid sequence: CSARARGKTQYF.

The chain employs TRBV2 and TRBJ2-1, with 9 bases fitting TRBD2. The V gene end was trimmed by 0 bases and the J gene end by 8 bases; junction bases not matched to a gene: 8. CDR3 length: 16 residues. The germline CDR1 and CDR2 sequences are SNHLY and FYNNEI. In DNA form, the CDR3 reads TGTGCCAGCAGTGAAGCGTGGACTAGCGAGAACGATGAGCAGTTCTTC. Translation: CASSEAWTSENDEQFF.

This clonotype was recorded a few times. The chain is built from TRBV4-2 and TRBJ2-7; D is possibly TRBD1 or TRBD2 (7 bases each). The CDR3 is 16 amino acids. V lost 4 bases, J lost 0 bases, and 16 bases lay in between. Germline V CDR1 and CDR2: LGHNA, YNFKEQ. DNA of the CDR3: TGTGCCAGCAGCCCCTGGACAGGCGGGAGCTCCTACGAGCAGTACTTC. Residues: CASSPWTGGSSYEQYF.

This clonotype was observed at least ten times. The junction and the germline gene differ at one end; a read error may be behind it. The V gene is TRBV7-9, the J gene TRBJ2-5, with D unclear. CDR3 size: 13 residues. Germline CDR1 is SEHNR and CDR2 is FQNEAQ (reference sequence). The CDR3 region is CASSLAQEEAQYF. The CDR3 region has the DNA TGTGCCAGCAGCTTAGCCCAGGAAGAGGCCCAGTACTTC.

This clonotype was seen more than once but under ten times. The chain is built from TRBV4-3 and TRBJ2-2; D may match TRBD1 or TRBD2 (7 bases each). Trimming pared 0 bases from V and 3 bases from J, leaving 14 bases between. This CDR3 comprises 17 residues. Germline CDR1 and CDR2: LGHNA and YSLEER. In DNA, the CDR3 is TGCGCCAGCAGCCAAGAGTCAGGGGGGGCGGACACCGGGGAGCTGTTTTTT. Its translation: CASSQESGGADTGELFF.

The chain has TRBV20-1 and TRBJ2-5; weak D call: TRBD1 (6 bases). The CDR3 is 15 amino acids. Between the trimmed V and J ends, which lost 2 bases and 2 bases, there was a span of 15 bases. Germline V lookup: CDR1 DFQATT, CDR2 SNEGSKA (reference sequence). The CDR3 nucleotides read TGCAGTGCTAGACGGGACACACTTTTTCAAGAGACCCAGTACTTC. It specifies CSARRDTLFQETQYF.

The V and J genes are TRBV20-1 and TRBJ1-4, with a tentative D call TRBD1 (6 bases). V lost 5 bases, J lost 3 bases, and 10 bases lay in between. Germline V gene sequence: CDR1 DFQATT, CDR2 SNEGSKA (reference sequence). The CDR3 extends over 13 amino acids. Here the CDR3 DNA reads TGCAGTGCTGGCAGACAGGCTAATGAAAAACTGTTTTTT. Its translation is CSAGRQANEKLFF.

This clonotype was counted only a few times. The gene calls are TRBV15 and TRBJ1-2; 8 nucleotides align to TRBD1. The V segment lost 0 bases and the J segment 8 bases; nucleotides outside the gene matches: 14. Germline values: CDR1 LNHNV, CDR2 YYDKDF (reference sequence). The CDR3 extends over 17 amino acids. CDR3 amino acids: CATSRDPGQGTMGGYTF. The CDR3 nucleotides are TGTGCCACCAGCAGAGACCCAGGACAGGGAACGATGGGAGGCTACACCTTC.

The gene calls are TRBV12-3 or TRBV12-4 and TRBJ2-3; TRBD1 or TRBD2 may be the D gene (6 bases each). V was cut by 9 bases and J by 3 bases, with 13 bases left in between. The length of the CDR3 is 13 residues. This CDR3 is CASTGAGTDTQYF. DNA for the CDR3: TGTGCCAGTACGGGGGCAGGGACAGATACGCAGTATTTT.

This chain links TRBV30 with TRBJ2-3; no reliable D call. Germline CDR1 reads GTSNPN; CDR2 reads SVGIG (reference sequence). Deletions cut 3 bases from V and 3 bases from J, with 10 bases between. The CDR3 spans 13 residues. CDR3 sequence reads: CAWRQVSTDTQYF. CDR3 coding DNA: TGTGCCTGGAGGCAGGTGTCGACAGATACGCAGTATTTT. The entire variable domain, with the rest obtained from reference TRBV30 and TRBJ2-3, is as follows: SQTIHQWPATLVQPVGSPLSLECTVEGTSNPNLYWYRQAAGRGLQLLFYSVGIGQISSEVPQNLSASRPQDRQFILSSKKLLLSDSGFYLCAWRQVSTDTQYFGPGTRLTVL.

The chain has TRBV6-5 and TRBJ2-2, with 11 bases lining up with TRBD2. The length of the CDR3 is 16 residues. Germline loops: CDR1 MNHEY, CDR2 SVGAGI. The J segment lost 8 bases and the V segment lost 6 bases, leaving 11 bases of the junction unmatched. The DNA for the CDR3 is TGTGCCAGCAGCCCCGGGATAGCGGGGGGGCAGGGGGAGCTGTTTTTT. It is translated as CASSPGIAGGQGELFF.

This clonotype came up once. The CDR3 here is CASSLTIPGPRYEQYF. The CDR3 bases are TGTGCCAGCAGTCTAACGATTCCGGGACCGCGATACGAGCAGTACTTC. The chain has TRBV27 and TRBJ2-7, with D tentatively TRBD1 or TRBD2 (5 bases each). V gave up 5 bases and J gave up 4 bases, with 21 bases separating them. The CDR3 runs 16 residues. CDR1 is MNHEY and CDR2 is SMNVEV in the germline V gene (reference sequence).

The V and J genes are TRBV12-3 or TRBV12-4 and TRBJ2-7; weak D call: TRBD1 (5 bases). The CDR3 length is 14 residues. Between the trimmed V and J ends, which lost 4 bases and 2 bases, there was a span of 12 bases. In DNA form, the CDR3 reads TGTGCCAGCAGTTCCTTACAGGCAGCCTACGAGCAGTACTTC. This codes for CASSSLQAAYEQYF.